The clone carrying this T cell receptor beta chain was detected ten times or more. Its matching antigen is unknown. The data originate from a study of T cells in Graves' hyperthyroidism and ophthalmopathy. Study-wide results and caveats: A median around six months before onset, the model predicted ophthalmopathy. Blood also carried most thyroid clonotypes expanded above 0.001.

TCR beta CDR3 sequences were amplified from RNA transcripts. The primer set for the first-round RT-PCR of the TCR CDR3 was HTBI. TCRdb redid the calling of the multiplex PCR reads with MiXCR, one entry per CDR3 protein. The sample has 600,000 to 700,000 distinct CDR3 sequences; over 12% are singletons. In making diagnoses, clinical symptoms, serum thyroxine and TRAb, thyroid ultrasound and orbital computed tomography were all used. V gave up 1 base and J gave up 3 bases, with 7 bases separating them. The V gene's germline CDR1 is SGHDN and CDR2 FVKESK. This CDR3 is 13 amino acids long. This rearrangement joins TRBV14 to TRBJ2-7, with D uncertain. The specimen sequenced was blood. This receptor was taken from a woman aged 40 to 55 with Graves' ophthalmopathy. The CDR3: CASSQVDGYEQYF. Written as DNA, the CDR3 is TGTGCCAGCAGCCAAGTTGACGGCTACGAGCAGTACTTC.